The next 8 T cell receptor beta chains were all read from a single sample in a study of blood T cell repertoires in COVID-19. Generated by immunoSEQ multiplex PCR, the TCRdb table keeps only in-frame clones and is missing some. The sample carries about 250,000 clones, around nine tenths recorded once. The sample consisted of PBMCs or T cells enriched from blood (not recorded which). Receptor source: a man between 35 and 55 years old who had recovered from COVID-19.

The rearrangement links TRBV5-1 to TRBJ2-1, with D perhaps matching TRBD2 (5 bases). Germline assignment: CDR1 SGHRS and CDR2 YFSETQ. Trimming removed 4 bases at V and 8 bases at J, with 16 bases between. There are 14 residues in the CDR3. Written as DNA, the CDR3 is TGCGCCAGCAGCACCTCGACTGCGAGGGATGAGCAGTTCTTC. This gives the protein CASSTSTARDEQFF.

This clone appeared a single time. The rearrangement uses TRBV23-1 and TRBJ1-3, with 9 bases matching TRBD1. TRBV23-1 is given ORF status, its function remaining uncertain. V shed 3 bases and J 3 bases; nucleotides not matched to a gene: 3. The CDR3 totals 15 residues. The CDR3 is CASSHPGQGGNTIYF. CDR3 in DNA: TGCGCCAGCAGTCACCCGGGACAGGGTGGAAACACCATATATTTT.

CDR3 bases: TGCGCCAGCAGCTTGTCCGGGCAAGAGACCCAGTACTTC. Residues: CASSLSGQETQYF. The chain recombines TRBV5-1 with TRBJ2-5; no definite D call. Germline assignment: CDR1 SGHRS and CDR2 YFSETQ. V was trimmed by 1 base and J by 2 bases, leaving 6 bases between them. This CDR3 spans 13 amino acids.

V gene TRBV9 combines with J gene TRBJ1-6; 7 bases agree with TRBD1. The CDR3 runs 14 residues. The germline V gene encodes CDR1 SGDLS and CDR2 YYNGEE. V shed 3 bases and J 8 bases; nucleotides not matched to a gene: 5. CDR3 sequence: CASSATRGDSPLHF. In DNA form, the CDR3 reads TGTGCCAGCAGCGCGACCAGGGGGGATTCACCCCTCCACTTT.

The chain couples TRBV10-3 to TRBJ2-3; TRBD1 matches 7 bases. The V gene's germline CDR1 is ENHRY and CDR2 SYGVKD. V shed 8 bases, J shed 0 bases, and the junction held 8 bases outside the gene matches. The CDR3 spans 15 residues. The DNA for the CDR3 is TGTGCCATCCGGGACAGCAAAATAAGCACAGATACGCAGTATTTT. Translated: CAIRDSKISTDTQYF.

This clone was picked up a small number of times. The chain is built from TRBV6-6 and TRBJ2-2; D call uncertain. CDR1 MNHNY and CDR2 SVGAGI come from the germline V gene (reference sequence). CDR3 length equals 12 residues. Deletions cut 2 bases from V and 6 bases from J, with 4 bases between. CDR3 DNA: TGTGCCAGCAGTTACCCCGCCGGGGAGCTGTTTTTT. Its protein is CASSYPAGELFF.

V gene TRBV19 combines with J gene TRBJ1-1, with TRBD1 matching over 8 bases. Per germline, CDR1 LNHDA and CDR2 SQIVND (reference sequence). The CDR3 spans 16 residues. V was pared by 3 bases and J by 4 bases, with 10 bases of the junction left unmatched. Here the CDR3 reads CASSMSQGVQSTEAFF. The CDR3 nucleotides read TGTGCCAGTAGTATGTCACAGGGGGTGCAATCCACTGAAGCTTTCTTT.

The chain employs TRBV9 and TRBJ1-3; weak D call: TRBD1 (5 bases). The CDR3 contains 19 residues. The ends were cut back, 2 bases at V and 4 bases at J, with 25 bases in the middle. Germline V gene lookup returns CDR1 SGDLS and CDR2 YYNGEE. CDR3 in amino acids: CASSVDPPDLDRTGNTIYF. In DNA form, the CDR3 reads TGTGCCAGCAGCGTTGATCCCCCTGACTTGGACCGGACAGGAAACACCATATATTTT.